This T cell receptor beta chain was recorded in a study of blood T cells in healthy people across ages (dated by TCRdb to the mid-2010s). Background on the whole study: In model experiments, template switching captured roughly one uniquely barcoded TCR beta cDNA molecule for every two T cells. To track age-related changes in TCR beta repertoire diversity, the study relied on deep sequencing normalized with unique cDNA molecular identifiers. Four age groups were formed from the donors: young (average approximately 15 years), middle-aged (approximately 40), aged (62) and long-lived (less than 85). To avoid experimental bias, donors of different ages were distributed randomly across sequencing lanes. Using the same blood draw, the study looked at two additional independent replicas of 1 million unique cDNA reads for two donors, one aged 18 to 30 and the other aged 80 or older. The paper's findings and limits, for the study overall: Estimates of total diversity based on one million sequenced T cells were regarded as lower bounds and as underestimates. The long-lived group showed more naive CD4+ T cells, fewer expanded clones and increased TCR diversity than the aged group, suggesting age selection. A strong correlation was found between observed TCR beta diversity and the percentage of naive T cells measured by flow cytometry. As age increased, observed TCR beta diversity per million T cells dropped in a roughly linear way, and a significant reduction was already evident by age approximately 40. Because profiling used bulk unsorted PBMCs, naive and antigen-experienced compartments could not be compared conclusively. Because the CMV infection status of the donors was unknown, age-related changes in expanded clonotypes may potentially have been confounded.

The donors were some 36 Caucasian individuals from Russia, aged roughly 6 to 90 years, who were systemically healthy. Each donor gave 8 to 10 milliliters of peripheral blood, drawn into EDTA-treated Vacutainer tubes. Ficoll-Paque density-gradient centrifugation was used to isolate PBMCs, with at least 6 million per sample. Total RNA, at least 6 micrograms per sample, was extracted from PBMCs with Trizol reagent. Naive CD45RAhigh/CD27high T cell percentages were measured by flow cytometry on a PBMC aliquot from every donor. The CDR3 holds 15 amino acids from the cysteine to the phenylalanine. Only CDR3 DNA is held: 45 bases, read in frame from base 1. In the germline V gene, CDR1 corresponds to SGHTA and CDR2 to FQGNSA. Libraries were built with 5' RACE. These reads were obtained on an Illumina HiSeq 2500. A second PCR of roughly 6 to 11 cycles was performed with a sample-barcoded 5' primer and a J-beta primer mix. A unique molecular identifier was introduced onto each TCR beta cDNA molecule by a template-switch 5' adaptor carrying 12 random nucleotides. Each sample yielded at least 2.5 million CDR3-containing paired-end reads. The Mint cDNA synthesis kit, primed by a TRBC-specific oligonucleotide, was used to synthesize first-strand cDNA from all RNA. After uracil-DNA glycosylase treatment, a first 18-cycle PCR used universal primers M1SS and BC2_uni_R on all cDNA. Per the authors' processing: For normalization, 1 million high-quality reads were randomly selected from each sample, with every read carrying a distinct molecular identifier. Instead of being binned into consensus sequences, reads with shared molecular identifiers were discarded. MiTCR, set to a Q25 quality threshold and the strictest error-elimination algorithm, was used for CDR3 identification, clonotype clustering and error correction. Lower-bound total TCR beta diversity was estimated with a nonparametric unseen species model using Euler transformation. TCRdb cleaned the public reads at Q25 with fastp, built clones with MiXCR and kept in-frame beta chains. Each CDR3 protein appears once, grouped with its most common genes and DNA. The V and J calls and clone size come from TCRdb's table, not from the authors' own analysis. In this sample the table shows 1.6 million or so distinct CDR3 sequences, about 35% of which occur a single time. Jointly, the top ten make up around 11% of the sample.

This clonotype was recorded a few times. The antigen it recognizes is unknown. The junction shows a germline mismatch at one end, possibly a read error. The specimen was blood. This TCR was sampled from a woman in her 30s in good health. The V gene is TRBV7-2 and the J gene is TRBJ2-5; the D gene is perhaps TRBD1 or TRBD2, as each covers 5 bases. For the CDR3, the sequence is CASSLLGRDQETRYF. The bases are TGTGCCAGCAGCCTCCTCGGACGGGACCAAGAGACCCGGTACTTC.